Listed below are T cell receptor beta chains from one sample, sequenced in a study of beta chain features in type 1 diabetes. Repertoires were generated with immunoSEQ multiplex PCR, while TCRdb's copy carries only in-frame clones and drops some. The table includes hundreds of thousands of clones, 15% to 18% detected once. The source material was naive CD4+ T cells from blood. Receptors were obtained from a man younger than 30 in good health. CDR3s include the opening cysteine and the closing phenylalanine or tryptophan. Each record gives: V gene, D gene, J gene, clone size, CDR3 protein, CDR3 DNA. The D gene is left open where the match is weak. The listing skips clone size in some rows; elsewhere it reads once, few, many or a size class.

TRBV7-9,NA,TRBJ2-7,NA,CASRTAGHLNEQYF,TGTGCCAGCAGGACCGCGGGCCACCTCAACGAGCAGTACTTC
TRBV25-1,TRBD1,TRBJ1-2,few,CASSEIRQGAHGYTF,TGTGCCAGCAGTGAAATACGACAGGGGGCGCATGGCTACACCTTC
TRBV29-1,TRBD2,TRBJ2-3,once,CSVRTSGRKGKTDTQYF,TGCAGCGTCCGGACTAGCGGGAGGAAAGGAAAAACAGATACGCAGTATTTT
TRBV9,NA,TRBJ1-1,few,CASRVTPTGTAEAFF,TGTGCCAGCAGAGTAACTCCTACAGGGACCGCTGAAGCTTTCTTT
TRBV11-2,NA,TRBJ2-3,NA,CASSLDLLSTDTQYF,TGTGCCAGCAGCTTAGATCTTCTCAGCACAGATACGCAGTATTTT
TRBV18,NA,TRBJ2-6,NA,CASSPPGVPGANVLTF,TGTGCCAGCTCACCACCGGGTGTACCTGGGGCCAACGTCCTGACTTTC
TRBV4-3,NA,TRBJ2-3,NA,CASSQEPSSMGTQYF,TGCGCCAGCAGCCAAGAGCCCTCCTCGATGGGTACGCAGTATTTT
TRBV7-2,NA,TRBJ2-2,NA,CASSFYTGELFF,TGTGCCAGCAGCTTTTACACCGGGGAGCTGTTTTTT
TRBV5-1,NA,TRBJ2-3,few,CASTTWTATDTQYF,TGCGCCAGCACCACCTGGACTGCCACAGATACGCAGTATTTT
TRBV6-5,NA,TRBJ2-2,NA,CASSPGYTGELFF,TGTGCCAGCAGCCCGGGATACACCGGGGAGCTGTTTTTT
TRBV9,NA,TRBJ2-2,NA,CASSVAGPTSTGELFF,TGTGCCAGCAGCGTAGCGGGCCCAACTAGCACCGGGGAGCTGTTTTTT
TRBV18,TRBD1,TRBJ2-2,few,CASSPGQGFQRELFF,TGTGCCAGCTCACCGGGACAGGGGTTCCAGAGGGAGCTGTTTTTT
TRBV9,NA,TRBJ2-2,few,CASSVGAGQNTGELFF,TGTGCCAGCAGCGTAGGGGCAGGCCAGAACACCGGGGAGCTGTTTTTT
TRBV28,TRBD1,TRBJ2-1,few,CASSLVGQGARNEQFF,TGTGCCAGCAGTTTGGTAGGACAGGGGGCGCGTAATGAGCAGTTCTTC
TRBV19,NA,TRBJ1-5,NA,CASSGPRNQPQHF,TGTGCCAGCTCGGGACCGAGAAATCAGCCCCAGCATTTT
TRBV6-6,TRBD2,TRBJ2-7,NA,CASLRSGLAPEQYF,TGTGCCAGCCTCAGATCGGGACTAGCTCCGGAGCAGTACTTC
TRBV19,NA,TRBJ1-2,few,CASSSGQPYGYTF,TGTGCCAGTAGTAGCGGACAGCCCTATGGCTACACCTTC
TRBV6-5,NA,TRBJ2-2,NA,CASSYGTGELFF,TGTGCCAGCAGTTATGGAACCGGGGAGCTGTTTTTT
TRBV30,TRBD2,TRBJ2-2,NA,CARLAGPPNTGELFF,TGTGCCCGGTTAGCGGGGCCCCCGAACACCGGGGAGCTGTTTTTT
TRBV7-9,NA,TRBJ1-5,NA,CASSLTLNQPQHF,TGTGCCAGCAGCTTAACCCTGAATCAGCCCCAGCATTTT
TRBV2,TRBD1,TRBJ1-1,NA,CASTLEIQGATEAFF,TGTGCCAGCACCCTAGAGATACAGGGGGCCACTGAAGCTTTCTTT
TRBV7-3,NA,TRBJ2-2,NA,CASSLTTTPRKTGELFF,TGTGCCAGCAGCTTAACCACGACCCCCCGAAAGACCGGGGAGCTGTTTTTT
TRBV18,NA,TRBJ2-1,few,CASSPSSSGYLNEQFF,TGTGCCAGCTCACCATCCTCCTCGGGCTACCTTAATGAGCAGTTCTTC
TRBV5-4,NA,TRBJ2-7,once,CASNSKNREVYEQYF,TGTGCCAGCAACTCCAAGAACAGGGAGGTCTACGAGCAGTACTTC
TRBV10-3,TRBD1,TRBJ2-7,NA,CAISDPDRGSSYEQYF,TGTGCCATCAGTGACCCCGACAGGGGAAGCTCCTACGAGCAGTACTTC
TRBV29-1,NA,TRBJ2-7,NA,CSVLDSYEQYF,TGCAGCGTCCTAGACTCCTACGAGCAGTACTTC
TRBV6-6,TRBD1,TRBJ1-5,few,CASSDREVQPQHF,TGTGCCAGCAGCGACAGGGAAGTTCAGCCCCAGCATTTT
TRBV27,NA,TRBJ2-1,few,CASSLFTVSSYNEQFF,TGTGCCAGCAGTTTATTTACGGTTAGCTCCTACAATGAGCAGTTCTTC
TRBV4-3,NA,TRBJ1-2,NA,CASSQAPRESNYGYTF,TGCGCCAGCAGCCAAGCGCCCAGGGAGAGTAACTATGGCTACACCTTC